The 9 T cell receptor beta chains given below trace back to one sample, sequenced in a study of T cell repertoires in cytomegalovirus infection (dated by TCRdb to the late 2010s). For sequencing, an Illumina HiSeq 1500 was employed. In-frame beta chains were kept once TCRdb had trimmed the public reads at Q25 with fastp and called clones with MiXCR. CDR3 protein sequences are deduplicated, and each keeps its most common genes and DNA. The table for this sample lists about a million distinct CDR3 sequences; around 30% of them were counted only once. About 14% of the sample lies in the top ten. Their antigen targets remain unknown. In the paper's terms, the treatment or condition label means: in vitro stimulation with specific CMV peptide epitopes to enrich CMV-specific T cells. The sequences come from cultured CD8+ T cells from PBMCs, collected from culture after CMV antigen stimulation. The receptors here all came from a human donor in good health (CMV status not recorded). Some clones in this sample may be carry-over from other donors' samples.

This chain connects TRBV11-2 to TRBJ2-7; 7 bases align to TRBD2. V shed 4 bases, J shed 3 bases, and the junction held 3 bases outside the gene matches. The CDR3 extends over 13 amino acids. The germline gives CDR1 SGHAT, CDR2 FQNNGV. In DNA form, the CDR3 reads TGTGCCAGCAGCTCTGGACTAGTCTACGAGCAGTACGTC. Its protein is CASSSGLVYEQYV.

The J gene is TRBJ2-3, the V gene TRBV15; TRBD2 might be the D (6 bases). This CDR3 spans 18 amino acids. In germline, CDR1 is LNHNV, CDR2 YYDKDF (reference sequence). With 4 bases removed from V and 0 bases from J, the gap between germline ends came to 20 bases. The CDR3 bases are TGTGCCACCAGCAAGTACCGGGCCAGGGAGGCTAGCACAGATACGCAGTATTTT. Translated, it gives CATSKYRAREASTDTQYF.

Of note for this clonotype: One base away lies a much larger clone, so this may be a sequencing read error. CDR3 sequence (DNA): TGTGCCAGCAGTTACTCGCGCGGGGCTCCAATACAATACAATGAGCAGTTCTTC. It specifies CASSYSRGAPIQYNEQFF. The rearrangement uses TRBV6-2 or TRBV6-3 and TRBJ2-1, with D possibly matching TRBD2 (6 bases). Trimming shortened V by 0 bases and J by 4 bases, and 19 bases separated the two germline ends. The germline gives CDR1 MNHEY, CDR2 SVGEGT. The CDR3 loop spans 18 amino acids.

This clonotype was picked up many times. The chain uses TRBV7-9 and TRBJ1-1, with D maybe TRBD1 (5 bases). The germline V gene encodes CDR1 SEHNR and CDR2 FQNEAQ (reference sequence). The V end lost 1 base, the J end lost 5 bases, and 14 bases lay between the germline ends. CDR3 length equals 15 residues. The CDR3 nucleotides are TGTGCCAGCAGCTTAGTCGGCGTGAGGGGAACTGAAGCTTTCTTT. Translated, it gives CASSLVGVRGTEAFF.

This clonotype was recorded a few times. The gene calls are TRBV10-3 and TRBJ2-5; tentative D call: TRBD1 (5 bases). V was trimmed by 10 bases and J by 3 bases, leaving 18 bases between them. The CDR3 spans 14 residues. The V gene's germline CDR1 is ENHRY and CDR2 SYGVKD. The CDR3 spells CATSDGRVEETQYF. The CDR3 nucleotides are TGTGCCACTAGTGACGGCAGGGTGGAAGAGACCCAGTACTTC.

This chain connects TRBV6-4 to TRBJ2-3, with 9 bases aligning to TRBD1. Germline values: CDR1 MRHNA, CDR2 SNTAGT. The CDR3 has 14 amino acids. V gave up 6 bases and J gave up 2 bases; unmatched junction bases: 3. The CDR3 region has the DNA TGTGCCAGCAGGGGACAGGGCGACACAGATACGCAGTATTTT. It specifies CASRGQGDTDTQYF.

This chain joins TRBV9 and TRBJ2-1, with a tentative D call TRBD1 (7 bases). From germline, CDR1 is SGDLS and CDR2 YYNGEE. There are 15 residues in the CDR3. V lost 1 base and J lost 6, with 14 bases in between. CDR3 protein: CASSVLAGGSNEQFF. The CDR3, as DNA: TGTGCCAGCAGCGTACTGGCAGGGGGGAGCAATGAGCAGTTCTTC.

This clonotype was observed many times. CDR3 bases: TGTGCCATAGGGGGGTTATTGACAGATACGCAGTATTTT. Encoded protein: CAIGGLLTDTQYF. The chain joins TRBV6-6 to TRBJ2-3; D may correspond to TRBD1 or TRBD2 (6 bases each). The CDR3 length is 13 residues. Germline CDR1 reads MNHNY; CDR2 reads SVGAGI (reference sequence). V was pared by 10 bases and J by 3 bases, with 14 bases between.

V gene TRBV9 combines with J gene TRBJ1-2; D is ambiguous. Trimming stripped 1 base from V and 1 base from J, with 8 bases between. The CDR3 extends over 14 amino acids. Germline V CDR1 and CDR2: SGDLS, YYNGEE. The CDR3 DNA reads as TGTGCCAGCAGCGTAAAGAATAGTAACTATGGCTACACCTTC. Its protein is CASSVKNSNYGYTF. Full variable domain (remainder filled in from reference TRBV9 and TRBJ1-2): DSGVTQTPKHLITATGQRVTLRCSPRSGDLSVYWYQQSLDQGLQFLIQYYNGEERAKGNILERFSAQQFPDLHSELNLSSLELGDSALYFCASSVKNSNYGYTFGSGTRLTVV.